This TCR beta chain was identified during a study of blood T cell repertoires in COVID-19. Whole-study context: Sites in the United States, Italy and Spain provided acute and convalescent COVID-19 samples. Sources were T cells, B-cell-depleted T cells, or PBMCs; the material itself was cDNA or gDNA.

This CDR3 has 14 amino acids. V was shortened by 3 bases and J by 5 bases, with 16 bases between the two germline ends. Germline CDR1 is SQVTM and CDR2 is ANQGSEA. Study processing details: How many nucleated cells were present was estimated from reference gene primer amplification. Clones were sequenced by immunoSEQ multiplex PCR, and TCRdb holds only the in-frame ones, with some missing. The V and J calls and clone size are taken from that table; D and trimming were inferred from the DNA. The repertoire consists of some 80,000 clones, with more than 65% occurring once and the leading ten covering roughly 5%.

Sequenced: peripheral blood. The chain combines TRBV29-1 with TRBJ2-5, with a tentative D call TRBD1 (5 bases). This TCR derives from a woman of 80 years or more with active or convalescent COVID-19. CDR3 loop: CSVETTRAGETQYF. CDR3 DNA: TGCAGCGTTGAGACGACCCGTGCAGGGGAGACCCAGTACTTC.